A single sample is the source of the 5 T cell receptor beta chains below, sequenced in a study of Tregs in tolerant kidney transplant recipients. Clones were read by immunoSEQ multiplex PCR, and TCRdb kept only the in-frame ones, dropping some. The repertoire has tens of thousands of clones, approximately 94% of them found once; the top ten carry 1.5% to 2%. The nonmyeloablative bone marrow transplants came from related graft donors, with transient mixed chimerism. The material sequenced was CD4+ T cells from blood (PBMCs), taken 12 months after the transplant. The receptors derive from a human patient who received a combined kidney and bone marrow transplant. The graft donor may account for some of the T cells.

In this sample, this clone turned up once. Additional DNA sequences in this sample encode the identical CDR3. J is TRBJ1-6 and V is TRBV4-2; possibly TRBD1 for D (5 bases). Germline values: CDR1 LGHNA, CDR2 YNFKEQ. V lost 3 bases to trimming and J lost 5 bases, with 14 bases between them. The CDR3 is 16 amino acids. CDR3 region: CASSHLADKNNSPLHF. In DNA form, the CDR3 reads TGTGCCAGCAGCCATTTGGCGGACAAAAATAATTCACCCCTCCACTTT.

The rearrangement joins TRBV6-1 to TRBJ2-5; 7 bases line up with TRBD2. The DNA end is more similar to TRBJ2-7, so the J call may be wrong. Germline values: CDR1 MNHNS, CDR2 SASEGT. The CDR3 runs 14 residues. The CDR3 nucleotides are TGTGCCAGCATATCCCCGGGGGGTGTCAGCGAGCAGTACTTC. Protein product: CASISPGGVSEQYF.

The CDR3 protein is CASAETGNEKLFF. CDR3 bases: TGTGCCAGCGCCGAAACAGGCAATGAAAAACTGTTTTTT. The chain uses TRBV28 and TRBJ1-4, with D perhaps TRBD1 (5 bases). This CDR3 is 13 amino acids long. Trimming stripped 8 bases from V and 5 bases from J, with 12 bases between. Germline CDR1 is MDHEN and CDR2 is SYDVKM.

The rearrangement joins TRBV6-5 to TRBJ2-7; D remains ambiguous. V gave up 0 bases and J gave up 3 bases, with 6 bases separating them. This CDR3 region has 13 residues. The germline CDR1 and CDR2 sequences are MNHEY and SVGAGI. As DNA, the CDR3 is TGTGCCAGCAGTTACTCGATCGGCTACGAGCAGTACTTC. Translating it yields CASSYSIGYEQYF.

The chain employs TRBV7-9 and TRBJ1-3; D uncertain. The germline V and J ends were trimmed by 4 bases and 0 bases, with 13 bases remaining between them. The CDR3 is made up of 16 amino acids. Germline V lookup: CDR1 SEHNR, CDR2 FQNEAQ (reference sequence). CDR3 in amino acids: CASSSRMGSSGNTIYF. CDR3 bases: TGTGCCAGCAGCTCCAGGATGGGGAGCTCTGGAAACACCATATATTTT.